This T cell receptor (beta chain) is drawn from a study of T cell responses to AZD1222 COVID-19 vaccine. Using immunoSEQ multiplex PCR, the repertoire was profiled, and TCRdb retains in-frame clones only, with some absent. The table lists 70,000 or so clones, about 87% of them singletons, with 15% to 20% in the top ten. CDR1 is SGDLS and CDR2 is YYNGEE in the germline V gene. Between the trimmed V and J ends, which lost 2 bases and 3 bases, there was a span of 7 bases. The CDR3 runs 13 residues. Study-level findings and limits: Spike-specific TCR depth and breadth grew after two AZD1222 doses.

This clone appeared a few times. Its antigen is undetermined. The material sequenced was peripheral blood, taken on day 0 of AZD1222 vaccination. This clonotype was sampled from an adult in good health. The J gene is TRBJ2-3, the V gene TRBV9; D gene ambiguous. In nucleotides, the CDR3 is TGTGCCAGCAGCGTTACTTGGACAGATACGCAGTATTTT. Residues: CASSVTWTDTQYF.